The entry below describes one T cell receptor beta chain. This entry comes from a study of blood T cell repertoires in COVID-19. As handled by the study authors: Nucleated cell number was recorded as an estimate derived from reference gene primer amplification. Generated by immunoSEQ multiplex PCR, the TCRdb table keeps only in-frame clones and is missing some. The DNA was the basis for D and trimming; V, J and clone size are from that table. This table holds more than 90,000 clones, 80% to 90% found once. With 8 bases clipped from V and 6 bases from J, the junction kept 10 bases outside the gene matches. The CDR3 contains 14 residues. The V gene's germline CDR1 is LNHDA and CDR2 SQIVND (reference sequence).

The TCR was taken from a woman between 25 and 40 years old with acute or convalescent COVID-19. J is TRBJ1-5 and V is TRBV19; 7 bases match TRBD1. The material sequenced was peripheral blood. This CDR3 reads CASSLRAGGQPQHF. CDR3 coding DNA: TGTGCCAGTTCTCTTAGGGCAGGGGGTCAGCCCCAGCATTTT.